This entry features one T cell receptor (beta chain) sequence. This sample was included in a study of T cell changes during pregnancy in multiple sclerosis. V lost 8 bases, J lost 5 bases, and 18 bases stayed unmatched. The CDR3 extends over 17 amino acids. Germline V lookup: CDR1 SGHAT, CDR2 FQDESV (reference sequence). Assay used: immunoSEQ multiplex PCR; TCRdb lists only in-frame clones, some missing. The table records fewer than 45,000 clones, about 88% of them present only once. This clonotype was obtained from a female donor in good health, enrolled as a control in a pregnancy study. Sequencing used peripheral blood, obtained in the third trimester of pregnancy. The genes are TRBV11-1 and TRBJ1-2; 9 bases map to TRBD1. The CDR3 sequence is CASSTQRTGAKGYGYTF. DNA for the CDR3: TGTGCCAGCTCGACCCAGCGGACAGGGGCAAAAGGTTATGGCTACACCTTC.